A single sample gave rise to the 25 T cell receptor beta chains below, sequenced in a study of identical twins. One entry per CDR3 protein results from TCRdb running MiXCR on the 5' RACE reads. The sample includes around 280,000 distinct CDR3 sequences, about 8.9% of them seen just once. These same data were also listed under a study on yellow fever vaccine responses in identical twins.

Material for sequencing was memory (CD45RO+) T cells sorted from blood. Source of these receptors: a woman aged 18-30 years in good health.

The chain is built from TRBV29-1 and TRBJ2-1, with 7 bases lining up with TRBD1. The CDR3 consists of 12 residues. Trimming removed 7 bases from V and 9 bases from J; junction bases left unmatched: 9. CDR1 SQVTM and CDR2 ANQGSEA come from the germline V gene. CDR3 region: CSASQDRIEQFF. CDR3 DNA: TGCAGCGCATCCCAGGACAGGATTGAGCAGTTCTTC.

V usage is TRBV28 and J usage is TRBJ2-1, with TRBD1 matching 9 bases. Germline assignment: CDR1 MDHEN and CDR2 SYDVKM. The CDR3 is 15 amino acids. V trimming: 6 bases; J trimming: 8 bases; junction bases outside the gene matches: 11. This CDR3 reads CASRTSGTGRDEQFF. The DNA of the CDR3 is TGTGCCAGCAGGACGTCCGGGACAGGGAGGGATGAGCAGTTCTTC.

A few counts support this clonotype. The V gene is TRBV6-1, the J gene TRBJ1-5, with 9 positions matching TRBD1. The V segment lost 7 bases and the J segment 5 bases; nucleotides outside the gene matches: 3. This CDR3 is built from 13 residues. The germline V gene encodes CDR1 MNHNS and CDR2 SASEGT. The CDR3 sequence: CASMRTGDQPQHF. CDR3 coding DNA: TGTGCCAGCATGAGGACAGGGGATCAGCCCCAGCATTTT.

There are many counts of this clonotype. The chain carries TRBV5-1 and TRBJ2-5; 9 nucleotides align to TRBD1. Germline V lookup: CDR1 SGHRS, CDR2 YFSETQ. J lost 4 bases, V lost 4 bases, and 5 bases had no gene match. The CDR3 is 14 residues long. The CDR3 DNA follows: TGCGCCAGCAGCCCCGGGACAGGGCGAGAGACCCAGTACTTC. This codes for CASSPGTGRETQYF.

A few counts support this clonotype. Written as DNA, the CDR3 is TGTGCCAGCCGGAAGACAGGGGTTCCCTACGCTTTCTTT. It is translated as CASRKTGVPYAFF. This sequence joins TRBV28 and TRBJ1-1, with 8 bases aligning to TRBD1. Germline CDR1 MDHEN, CDR2 SYDVKM. The CDR3 is 13 residues long. Losses at the gene ends were 8 bases for V and 11 bases for J; bases not matched to a gene: 13.

This clonotype was recorded a few times. The chain joins TRBV28 to TRBJ1-2; 7 positions match TRBD1. The CDR3 covers 14 residues. With V trimmed by 5 bases and J by 3 bases, 6 bases remained unmatched. The germline gives CDR1 MDHEN, CDR2 SYDVKM. CDR3 nucleotide sequence: TGTGCCAGCAGTGGGACAGCGTGGGACTATGGCTACACCTTC. As protein: CASSGTAWDYGYTF.

The genes are TRBV2 and TRBJ2-7; possible D gene TRBD2, 6 bases. The CDR3 has 17 residues. The V end lost 1 base, the J end lost 1 base, and 17 bases lay between the germline ends. Germline values: CDR1 SNHLY, CDR2 FYNNEI. CDR3 bases: TGTGCCAGCAGTGAAGTACGCGGGAACAAGGTATCCTACGAGCAGTACTTC. Translation: CASSEVRGNKVSYEQYF.

In the case of this clonotype: One base away lies a much larger clone, so this may be a sequencing read error. The chain employs TRBV25-1 and TRBJ2-3, with D perhaps TRBD1 (6 bases). CDR3 length equals 13 residues. The germline gives CDR1 MGHDK, CDR2 SYGVNS. The DNA for the CDR3 is TGTACCAGCAGACAGGTGGGAACAGATACGCAGTATTTT. Its translation: CTSRQVGTDTQYF.

Ten or more counts support this clonotype. The gene calls are TRBV27 and TRBJ2-7, with D possibly being TRBD1 or TRBD2 (7 bases each). V lost 2 bases, J lost 0 bases, and 11 bases lay in between. The CDR3 is 15 residues long. Looked up from germline, CDR1 is MNHEY and CDR2 is SMNVEV (reference sequence). For the CDR3, the DNA is TGTGCCAGCAGTTTAGGGAGGGGGCCCTCCTACGAGCAGTACTTC. Its translation: CASSLGRGPSYEQYF.

The V call is TRBV5-5, the J call TRBJ2-7, with D possibly TRBD1 on 6 matching bases. V gave up 2 bases and J gave up 1 base, with 13 bases separating them. Germline V gene lookup returns CDR1 SGHKS and CDR2 YYEKEE (reference sequence). CDR3 length equals 15 residues. The CDR3 here is CASSFSVGQSYEQYF. The CDR3 DNA follows: TGTGCCAGCAGCTTTTCGGTCGGACAGTCCTACGAGCAGTACTTC.

This clonotype was picked up many times. This chain connects TRBV4-1 to TRBJ2-6; no definite D call. Per germline, CDR1 MGHRA and CDR2 YSYEKL. CDR3 length: 16 residues. V dropped 3 bases and J dropped 0 bases, with 9 bases sitting between them. CDR3 protein: CASSHDESSGANVLTF. The CDR3 DNA reads as TGCGCCAGCAGCCATGACGAGAGCTCTGGGGCCAACGTCCTGACTTTC.

The sample holds many counts of this clonotype. The chain uses TRBV2 and TRBJ2-1; 12 nucleotides match TRBD2. With 5 bases clipped from V and 7 bases from J, the junction kept 9 bases outside the gene matches. This CDR3 contains 16 residues. Germline CDR1 SNHLY, CDR2 FYNNEI. The CDR3 DNA is TGTGCCAGCAGTCCGACTAGCGGGAGTCTATGGAATGAGCAGTTCTTC. It codes for CASSPTSGSLWNEQFF.

This clonotype was recorded many times. The CDR3 loop reads CASSSGQGAQPQHF. The DNA for the CDR3 is TGTGCCAGCAGCTCGGGACAGGGAGCTCAGCCCCAGCATTTT. The chain joins TRBV7-2 to TRBJ1-5, with 9 nucleotides matching TRBD1. The J segment lost 6 bases and the V segment lost 4 bases, leaving 4 bases of the junction unmatched. The V gene's germline CDR1 is SGHTA and CDR2 FQGNSA. The CDR3 is made up of 14 amino acids.

This clonotype was seen repeatedly, ten times or more. The chain combines TRBV12-3 or TRBV12-4 with TRBJ2-1; D not resolved. The CDR3 runs to 14 residues. V was clipped by 1 base and J by 8 bases, with 12 bases between them. CDR3 DNA sequence: TGTGCCAGCAGTTTAGGCCCGATCATTGATGAGCAGTTCTTC. Encoded protein: CASSLGPIIDEQFF.

This clonotype was detected many times. J is TRBJ1-6 and V is TRBV6-5, with a tentative D call TRBD1 (5 bases). Trimming pared 2 bases from V and 9 bases from J, leaving 11 bases between. Per germline, CDR1 MNHEY and CDR2 SVGAGI. This CDR3 has 14 amino acids. In DNA form, the CDR3 reads TGTGCCAGCAGTTACGCAGGGCCTGGTTCACCCCTCCACTTT. Translated, it gives CASSYAGPGSPLHF.

This clonotype came up a few times. The rearrangement joins TRBV20-1 to TRBJ2-1; no clear D gene. V shed 5 bases and J shed 0 bases, with 14 bases lying between them. The germline CDR1 and CDR2 sequences are DFQATT and SNEGSKA (reference sequence). The CDR3 is made up of 15 amino acids. In DNA form, the CDR3 reads TGCAGTGCTCCTCCTCCTATACTCTCCTACAATGAGCAGTTCTTC. Protein product: CSAPPPILSYNEQFF.

This clonotype came up a few times. The CDR3 DNA reads TGTGCCAGCAGCCCCGGTAGCGGGAGGTACACCGGGGAGCTGTTTTTT. Its translation is CASSPGSGRYTGELFF. The chain employs TRBV14 and TRBJ2-2, with 10 bases lining up with TRBD2. V was clipped by 4 bases and J by 3 bases; unmatched bases: 5. CDR3 length: 16 amino acids. Germline V CDR1 and CDR2: SGHDN, FVKESK. The full variable domain, its missing parts supplied by reference TRBV14 and TRBJ2-2, is EAGVTQFPSHSVIEKGQTVTLRCDPISGHDNLYWYRRVMGKEIKFLLHFVKESKQDESGMPNNRFLAERTGGTYSTLKVQPAELEDSGVYFCASSPGSGRYTGELFFGEGSRLTVL.

A few counts support this clonotype. The genes are TRBV5-1 and TRBJ1-6; no definite D call. The germline CDR1 and CDR2 sequences are SGHRS and YFSETQ. This CDR3 is built from 14 residues. V lost 6 bases and J 5 bases, leaving 12 bases between the germline ends. CDR3 bases: TGCGCCAGCATGGCTACCCGGGATAATTCACCCCTCCACTTT. Amino acid sequence: CASMATRDNSPLHF.

This clonotype appeared many times. The V gene is TRBV20-1, the J gene TRBJ2-2; weak D call: TRBD2 (6 bases). CDR1 is DFQATT and CDR2 is SNEGSKA in the germline V gene (reference sequence). This CDR3 is 13 amino acids long. V lost 3 bases, J lost 6 bases, and 11 bases lay in between. The CDR3 bases are TGCAGTGCTAGGTCGGCTAGCGCCGGGGAGCTGTTTTTT. Its protein product is CSARSASAGELFF.

The chain joins TRBV20-1 to TRBJ1-1; 7 nucleotides agree with TRBD1. CDR3 length: 13 amino acids. The V gene's germline CDR1 is DFQATT and CDR2 SNEGSKA (reference sequence). Germline trimming cut 5 bases from V and 2 bases from J; bases unmatched to any gene: 5. CDR3 nucleotide sequence: TGCAGTGCTCAACAGGGGCTTAACACTGAAGCTTTCTTT. Its translation: CSAQQGLNTEAFF.

This clonotype was counted many times. This chain links TRBV7-6 with TRBJ1-4, with no clear D. This CDR3 region has 14 residues. Trimming pared 5 bases from V and 2 bases from J, leaving 9 bases between. From germline, CDR1 is SGHVS and CDR2 FNYEAQ. The CDR3 protein is CASSQSPTNEKLFF. CDR3 in DNA: TGTGCCAGCAGCCAATCGCCCACTAATGAAAAACTGTTTTTT.

The chain carries TRBV3-1 and TRBJ2-3; 8 nucleotides match TRBD1. Per germline, CDR1 LGHDT and CDR2 YNNKEL (reference sequence). The CDR3 has 15 residues. The ends lost 1 base at V and 4 bases at J; junction bases unmatched: 4. This CDR3 reads CASSQAPGGADTQYF. CDR3 nucleotide sequence: TGTGCCAGCAGCCAAGCCCCAGGGGGCGCAGATACGCAGTATTTT.

This clonotype has at least ten counts. CDR3 bases: TGTGCCAGCAGCAATCTAGCGGGAGGGCCGAGGTACGAGCAGTACTTC. This encodes CASSNLAGGPRYEQYF. V and J are TRBV7-9 and TRBJ2-7; TRBD2 aligns across 12 bases. With V trimmed by 5 bases and J by 4 bases, 9 bases remained unmatched. Germline V lookup: CDR1 SEHNR, CDR2 FQNEAQ (reference sequence). This CDR3 is built from 16 residues. Full variable domain (remainder filled in from reference TRBV7-9 and TRBJ2-7): DTGVSQNPRHKITKRGQNVTFRCDPISEHNRLYWYRQTLGQGPEFLTYFQNEAQLEKSRLLSDRFSAERPKGSFSTLEIQRTEQGDSAMYLCASSNLAGGPRYEQYFGPGTRLTVT.

This clonotype was detected ten times or more. The chain employs TRBV3-1 and TRBJ1-1; D is perhaps TRBD1 (6 bases). The CDR3 consists of 14 residues. The ends were cut back, 4 bases at V and 5 bases at J, with 14 bases in the middle. Germline CDR1 reads LGHDT; CDR2 reads YNNKEL (reference sequence). The CDR3 DNA is TGTGCCAGCAGCCGGACAGAAGGGAAGACTGAAGCTTTCTTT. Protein: CASSRTEGKTEAFF.

The sample holds many counts of this clonotype. V usage is TRBV6-5 and J usage is TRBJ1-2; TRBD1 agrees at 9 bases. This CDR3 has 14 residues. V lost 2 bases to trimming and J lost 6 bases; unmatched junction nucleotides: 4. CDR1 and CDR2 (germline): MNHEY, SVGAGI. Here the CDR3 reads CASSYQGQGNGYTF. The CDR3 nucleotides are TGTGCCAGCAGTTACCAAGGACAGGGGAATGGCTACACCTTC.